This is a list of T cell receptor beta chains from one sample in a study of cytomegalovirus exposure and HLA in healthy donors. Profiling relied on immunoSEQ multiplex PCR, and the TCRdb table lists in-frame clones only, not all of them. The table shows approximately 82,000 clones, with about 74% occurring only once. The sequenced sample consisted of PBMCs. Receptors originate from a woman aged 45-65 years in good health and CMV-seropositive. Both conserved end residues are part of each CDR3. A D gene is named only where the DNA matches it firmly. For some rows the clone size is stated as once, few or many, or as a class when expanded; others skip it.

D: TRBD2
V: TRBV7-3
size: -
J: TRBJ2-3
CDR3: CASSLMGGFTTDTQYF
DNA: TGTGCCAGCAGCTTAATGGGGGGGTTCACAACAGATACGCAGTATTTT

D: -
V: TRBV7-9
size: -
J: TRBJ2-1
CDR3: CASSPGWYEQFF
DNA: TGTGCCAGCAGCCCCGGGTGGTACGAGCAGTTCTTC

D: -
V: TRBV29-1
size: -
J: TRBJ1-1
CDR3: CSVEEGVGPEAFF
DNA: TGCAGCGTTGAAGAAGGAGTGGGGCCTGAAGCTTTCTTT

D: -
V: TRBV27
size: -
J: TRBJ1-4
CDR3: CASSFVQGGEKLFF
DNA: TGTGCCAGCAGTTTTGTCCAGGGAGGCGAAAAACTGTTTTTT

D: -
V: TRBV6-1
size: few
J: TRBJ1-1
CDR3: CASSVAGVGTEAFF
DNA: TGTGCCAGCAGTGTGGCAGGGGTGGGAACTGAAGCTTTCTTT

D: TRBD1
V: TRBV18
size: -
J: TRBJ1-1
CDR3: CASSSGTGGIEAFF
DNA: TGTGCCAGCTCATCTGGGACAGGGGGTATTGAAGCTTTCTTT

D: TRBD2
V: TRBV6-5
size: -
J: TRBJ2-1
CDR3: CASSFATGGRNPMFF
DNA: TGTGCCAGCAGTTTCGCGACTGGCGGGAGAAACCCTATGTTCTTC

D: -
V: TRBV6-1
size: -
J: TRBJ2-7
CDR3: CASSEAAGTGEQYF
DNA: TGTGCCAGCAGTGAAGCGGCGGGGACCGGCGAGCAGTACTTC

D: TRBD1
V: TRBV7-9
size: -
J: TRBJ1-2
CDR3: CASSLARAGGLNGYTF
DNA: TGTGCCAGCAGCTTAGCGCGGGCAGGGGGCTTGAATGGCTACACCTTC

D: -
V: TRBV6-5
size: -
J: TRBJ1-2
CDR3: CATLRGGAYGYTF
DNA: TGTGCCACCTTGAGGGGGGGGGCCTATGGCTACACCTTC

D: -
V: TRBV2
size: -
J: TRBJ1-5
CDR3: CASSDRYYQPQHF
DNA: TGTGCCAGCAGTGACAGGTATTATCAGCCCCAGCATTTT

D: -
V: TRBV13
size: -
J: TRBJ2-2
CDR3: CASSSEGPTGELFF
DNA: TGTGCCAGCAGCTCGGAGGGCCCCACCGGGGAGCTGTTTTTT